The 10 T cell receptor beta chains below were found in one sample sequenced in a study of blood T cells in healthy people across ages. A second roughly 7 to 11 cycle PCR used barcoded and J-beta primers. TCRdb re-called the 5' RACE reads through MiXCR, storing one row per CDR3 protein. Among about 760,000 distinct CDR3 sequences listed, 25% were seen once. These data were likewise used in another study, on T cells of mothers and their children.

Sequenced sample: blood. The source is a boy under 18 in good health.

Notes on this clonotype: Mismatch with germline at one junction end may stem from a read error. CDR3: CASSLWTDMQYF. CDR3 DNA: TGTGCCAGCAGTTTATGGACAGATATGCAGTATTTT. The V and J genes are TRBV12-3 or TRBV12-4 and TRBJ2-3; D perhaps matches TRBD1 (6 bases). The CDR3 sequence is 12 residues long.

The gene calls are TRBV11-2 and TRBJ2-7, with D uncertain. CDR1 is SGHAT, CDR2 FQNNGV, per germline. Trimming pared 0 bases from V and 3 bases from J, leaving 9 bases between. The CDR3 has 14 residues. Here the CDR3 reads CASSLDNSLYEQYF. For the CDR3, the DNA is TGTGCCAGCAGCTTAGATAATAGCCTCTACGAGCAGTACTTC.

This rearrangement joins TRBV20-1 to TRBJ2-1, with a tentative D call TRBD1 (6 bases). Trimming cost V 6 bases and J 6 bases, with 18 bases left between them. CDR3 length: 14 residues. Looked up from germline, CDR1 is DFQATT and CDR2 is SNEGSKA (reference sequence). The CDR3 reads CSARRPEGVNEQFF. The CDR3 DNA sequence: TGCAGTGCCCGCCGACCCGAGGGGGTCAATGAGCAGTTCTTC.

This clonotype has a count of ten or more. This chain uses TRBV28 with TRBJ2-7, with 7 positions matching TRBD1. Looked up from germline, CDR1 is MDHEN and CDR2 is SYDVKM. With 6 bases clipped from V and 0 bases from J, the junction kept 5 bases outside the gene matches. This CDR3 has 14 amino acids. In nucleotides, the CDR3 is TGTGCCAGCAGCCCTACAGGGGACTCCTACGAGCAGTACTTC. It codes for CASSPTGDSYEQYF. Combining the CDR3 with reference TRBV28 and TRBJ2-7 gives the whole variable domain DVKVTQSSRYLVKRTGEKVFLECVQDMDHENMFWYRQDPGLGLRLIYFSYDVKMKEKGDIPEGYSVSREKKERFSLILESASTNQTSMYLCASSPTGDSYEQYFGPGTRLTVT.

The chain joins TRBV20-1 to TRBJ1-4; TRBD1 might be the D (5 bases). V lost 6 bases and J 0 bases, leaving 14 bases between the germline ends. The length of the CDR3 is 15 residues. Germline CDR1 reads DFQATT; CDR2 reads SNEGSKA (reference sequence). The CDR3 nucleotides are TGCAGTGCCTCACGCGAGGGGTCAACTAATGAAAAACTGTTTTTT. This encodes CSASREGSTNEKLFF.

As to this clonotype: Since a much larger clone is just one base distant, this may be a read error. The rearrangement uses TRBV11-2 and TRBJ2-3, with unresolved D. CDR3 length: 12 residues. Germline V CDR1 and CDR2: SGHAT, FQNNGV. As DNA, the CDR3 is TGTGACAGCAGCTTAATTACAGATACGCAGTATTTT. Protein: CDSSLITDTQYF.

The J gene is TRBJ2-7, the V gene TRBV20-1, with a possible D match to TRBD2 (7 bases). The CDR3 runs to 16 residues. With 0 bases removed from V and 5 bases from J, the gap between germline ends came to 20 bases. Germline V CDR1 and CDR2: DFQATT, SNEGSKA (reference sequence). This CDR3 reads CSARDRGGGRFNEQYF. The DNA of the CDR3 is TGCAGTGCTAGAGATAGGGGAGGGGGGCGTTTCAACGAGCAGTACTTC.

This clonotype occurred a few times. V gene TRBV3-1 combines with J gene TRBJ2-3; D uncertain. This CDR3 spans 15 amino acids. Germline V gene data show CDR1 as LGHDT and CDR2 as YNNKEL (reference sequence). V shed 6 bases and J shed 2 bases, with 15 bases lying between them. In nucleotides, the CDR3 is TGTGCCAGCAGTCCCGAAGGGTCAGTCACAGATACGCAGTATTTT. This sequence encodes CASSPEGSVTDTQYF.

J is TRBJ1-5 and V is TRBV7-2, with 9 bases identical to TRBD1. Germline V gene lookup returns CDR1 SGHTA and CDR2 FQGNSA. There are 15 residues in the CDR3. V dropped 5 bases and J dropped 4; count of bases not matched to a gene: 6. CDR3 sequence: CASSAQTGGNQPQHF. The CDR3 nucleotides read TGTGCCAGCAGCGCCCAGACAGGGGGGAATCAGCCCCAGCATTTT.

This clonotype was counted only a few times. The J gene is TRBJ1-1, the V gene TRBV21-1. TRBV21-1 is a known pseudogene. CDR3 length equals 17 residues. The CDR3 bases are TGTGCCAGCAGCAAAGTTAGGACAGGGTATCAGAACACTGAAGCTTTCTTT. It codes for CASSKVRTGYQNTEAFF.